Listed below are T cell receptor beta chains from one sample, sequenced in a study of blood T cell repertoires in COVID-19. Some clones are missing from TCRdb's copy, which holds only in-frame ones; the method was immunoSEQ multiplex PCR. This table has 100,000 to 150,000 clones, around 86% appearing once. The sequenced material came from peripheral blood. These receptors all stem from a man older than 75 with active or convalescent COVID-19. Each CDR3 is given with its conserved first and last residue. The D gene is left open where the match is weak. Clone size, where shown, is once, few, many, or a class for clones that have expanded.

cdr3_aa: CATSDFPVGTGNTGELFF
cdr3_nt: TGTGCCACCAGTGATTTCCCGGTCGGGACAGGGAACACCGGGGAGCTGTTTTTT
v_call: TRBV24-1
d_call: TRBD1
cdr3_length: 18
clone_size: .
j_call: TRBJ2-2

cdr3_aa: CASSFRLAEKGFSYEQYF
cdr3_nt: TGTGCCAGCAGCTTCCGACTAGCGGAGAAAGGTTTCTCCTACGAGCAGTACTTC
v_call: TRBV7-2
d_call: TRBD2
cdr3_length: 18
clone_size: .
j_call: TRBJ2-7

cdr3_aa: CASSQVGGGDNEQFF
cdr3_nt: TGCGCCAGCAGCCAAGTCGGCGGGGGCGACAATGAGCAGTTCTTC
v_call: TRBV4-3
d_call: .
cdr3_length: 15
clone_size: .
j_call: TRBJ2-1

cdr3_aa: CASSLGQVNSPLHF
cdr3_nt: TGCGCCAGCAGCTTGGGGCAGGTTAATTCACCCCTCCACTTT
v_call: TRBV5-1
d_call: .
cdr3_length: 14
clone_size: .
j_call: TRBJ1-6

cdr3_aa: CASSFHLSREQFF
cdr3_nt: TGTGCCAGCAGTTTTCATTTGAGTCGGGAGCAGTTCTTC
v_call: TRBV12-3/TRBV12-4
d_call: .
cdr3_length: 13
clone_size: .
j_call: TRBJ2-1

cdr3_aa: CASGGQGFDEQFF
cdr3_nt: TGTGCCAGCGGGGGACAGGGATTCGATGAGCAGTTCTTC
v_call: TRBV25-1
d_call: TRBD1
cdr3_length: 13
clone_size: .
j_call: TRBJ2-1

cdr3_aa: CASSLPEKYEQYF
cdr3_nt: TGTGCCAGCAGCTTACCAGAAAAATACGAGCAGTACTTC
v_call: TRBV7-2
d_call: .
cdr3_length: 13
clone_size: .
j_call: TRBJ2-7

cdr3_aa: CASSFRYTLDRNTEAFF
cdr3_nt: TGTGCCAGCAGCTTTCGTTATACCTTAGATAGGAACACTGAAGCTTTCTTT
v_call: TRBV5-6
d_call: .
cdr3_length: 17
clone_size: .
j_call: TRBJ1-1

cdr3_aa: CASSSQSGTAPARTF
cdr3_nt: TGTGCCAGCAGCTCCCAGTCCGGGACAGCCCCCGCTCGTACCTTC
v_call: TRBV7-9
d_call: TRBD1
cdr3_length: 15
clone_size: .
j_call: TRBJ1-2

cdr3_aa: CATSDSYGNTIYF
cdr3_nt: TGTGCCACCAGTGACAGTTATGGAAACACCATATATTTT
v_call: TRBV24-1
d_call: .
cdr3_length: 13
clone_size: once
j_call: TRBJ1-3

cdr3_aa: CASMRALYNEQFF
cdr3_nt: TGTGCCAGCATGAGGGCCTTGTACAATGAGCAGTTCTTC
v_call: TRBV28
d_call: .
cdr3_length: 13
clone_size: .
j_call: TRBJ2-1

cdr3_aa: CASTSGQGVNTGELFF
cdr3_nt: TGCGCCAGCACCTCAGGACAGGGGGTGAACACCGGGGAGCTGTTTTTT
v_call: TRBV5-1
d_call: TRBD1
cdr3_length: 16
clone_size: .
j_call: TRBJ2-2

cdr3_aa: CASSVKVLAGAIDYEQYF
cdr3_nt: TGTGCCAGCAGCGTAAAGGTTCTAGCGGGAGCAATTGACTACGAGCAGTACTTC
v_call: TRBV9
d_call: TRBD2
cdr3_length: 18
clone_size: .
j_call: TRBJ2-7

cdr3_aa: CASSTPGLANYGYTF
cdr3_nt: TGTGCCAGCAGTACGCCAGGACTAGCTAACTATGGCTACACCTTC
v_call: TRBV28
d_call: .
cdr3_length: 15
clone_size: once
j_call: TRBJ1-2

cdr3_aa: CSVEPQGSSRSATGELFF
cdr3_nt: TGCAGCGTTGAACCCCAGGGGTCTTCCAGATCGGCCACCGGGGAGCTGTTTTTT
v_call: TRBV29-1
d_call: .
cdr3_length: 18
clone_size: .
j_call: TRBJ2-2

cdr3_aa: CSVVTEDQPQHF
cdr3_nt: TGCAGCGTTGTGACAGAAGATCAGCCCCAGCATTTT
v_call: TRBV29-1
d_call: .
cdr3_length: 12
clone_size: .
j_call: TRBJ1-5

cdr3_aa: CASSQNRGPGTEAFF
cdr3_nt: TGCGCCAGCAGTCAAAACAGGGGGCCCGGCACTGAAGCTTTCTTT
v_call: TRBV23-1
d_call: TRBD1
cdr3_length: 15
clone_size: .
j_call: TRBJ1-1

cdr3_aa: CASSPGQGQAGELFF
cdr3_nt: TGCGCCAGCAGCCCGGGACAGGGACAGGCCGGGGAGCTGTTTTTT
v_call: TRBV4-3
d_call: TRBD1
cdr3_length: 15
clone_size: .
j_call: TRBJ2-2

cdr3_aa: CASSVGSSGSIYEQYF
cdr3_nt: TGTGCCAGCAGCGTAGGGTCTAGCGGGAGTATCTACGAGCAGTACTTC
v_call: TRBV9
d_call: TRBD2
cdr3_length: 16
clone_size: .
j_call: TRBJ2-7

cdr3_aa: CASSPQGNYGYTF
cdr3_nt: TGTGCCAGCAGCCCACAGGGGAACTATGGCTACACCTTC
v_call: TRBV11-2
d_call: TRBD1
cdr3_length: 13
clone_size: few
j_call: TRBJ1-2

cdr3_aa: CSVGLSSGANVLTF
cdr3_nt: TGCAGCGTTGGTCTCAGCTCTGGGGCCAACGTCCTGACTTTC
v_call: TRBV29-1
d_call: .
cdr3_length: 14
clone_size: .
j_call: TRBJ2-6

cdr3_aa: CASRESGQAPLSNQPQHF
cdr3_nt: TGTGCCAGCAGGGAGTCGGGACAGGCCCCTCTTAGCAATCAGCCCCAGCATTTT
v_call: TRBV9
d_call: TRBD1
cdr3_length: 18
clone_size: .
j_call: TRBJ1-5

cdr3_aa: CASAGDGELFF
cdr3_nt: TGCGCCAGCGCAGGGGACGGGGAGCTGTTTTTT
v_call: TRBV10-2
d_call: .
cdr3_length: 11
clone_size: .
j_call: TRBJ2-2

cdr3_aa: CASSGNLAGDNEQFF
cdr3_nt: TGCGCCAGCAGCGGAAACCTAGCGGGAGATAATGAGCAGTTCTTC
v_call: TRBV5-1
d_call: TRBD2
cdr3_length: 15
clone_size: once
j_call: TRBJ2-1

cdr3_aa: CASSWGQGVTTYEQYF
cdr3_nt: TGTGCCAGCAGCTGGGGACAGGGGGTTACGACCTACGAGCAGTACTTC
v_call: TRBV5-4
d_call: TRBD1
cdr3_length: 16
clone_size: .
j_call: TRBJ2-7

cdr3_aa: CASGAGTRVRETQYF
cdr3_nt: TGTGCCAGTGGAGCGGGGACTAGAGTTCGAGAGACCCAGTACTTC
v_call: TRBV19
d_call: TRBD2
cdr3_length: 15
clone_size: .
j_call: TRBJ2-5

cdr3_aa: CATPRLPGANVLTF
cdr3_nt: TGTGCCACCCCCCGGTTGCCTGGGGCCAACGTCCTGACTTTC
v_call: TRBV7-8
d_call: .
cdr3_length: 14
clone_size: few
j_call: TRBJ2-6

cdr3_aa: CAISESRHTEAFF
cdr3_nt: TGTGCCATCAGTGAGTCGAGGCACACTGAAGCTTTCTTT
v_call: TRBV10-3
d_call: .
cdr3_length: 13
clone_size: .
j_call: TRBJ1-1

cdr3_aa: CARDQIATSGHYEQYF
cdr3_nt: TGTGCCAGAGACCAGATTGCGACTAGCGGACACTACGAGCAGTACTTC
v_call: TRBV27
d_call: TRBD2
cdr3_length: 16
clone_size: .
j_call: TRBJ2-7

cdr3_aa: CASSVGSGGEQFF
cdr3_nt: TGTGCCAGCAGCGTAGGGTCCGGAGGGGAGCAGTTCTTC
v_call: TRBV9
d_call: .
cdr3_length: 13
clone_size: .
j_call: TRBJ2-1

cdr3_aa: CASSLLQNSPLHF
cdr3_nt: TGTGCCAGCAGCTTATTACAGAATTCACCCCTCCACTTT
v_call: TRBV7-3
d_call: .
cdr3_length: 13
clone_size: .
j_call: TRBJ1-6

cdr3_aa: CSAATGNEQFF
cdr3_nt: TGCAGTGCGGCGACAGGCAATGAGCAGTTCTTC
v_call: TRBV20-1
d_call: .
cdr3_length: 11
clone_size: .
j_call: TRBJ2-1

cdr3_aa: CASSESGQALETQYF
cdr3_nt: TGTGCCAGCAGTGAATCCGGACAGGCCTTGGAGACCCAGTACTTC
v_call: TRBV25-1
d_call: TRBD1
cdr3_length: 15
clone_size: few
j_call: TRBJ2-5

cdr3_aa: CATSGPGSHNEQFF
cdr3_nt: TGTGCCACCAGTGGGCCGGGGTCCCACAATGAGCAGTTCTTC
v_call: TRBV24-1
d_call: .
cdr3_length: 14
clone_size: few
j_call: TRBJ2-1

cdr3_aa: CASSPSGTGYGYTF
cdr3_nt: TGTGCCAGCTCACCCTCCGGGACAGGGTATGGCTACACCTTC
v_call: TRBV18
d_call: TRBD1
cdr3_length: 14
clone_size: .
j_call: TRBJ1-2

cdr3_aa: CSVEDGTPSYEQYF
cdr3_nt: TGCAGCGTTGAAGACGGGACACCGTCCTACGAGCAGTACTTC
v_call: TRBV29-1
d_call: .
cdr3_length: 14
clone_size: .
j_call: TRBJ2-7

cdr3_aa: CASSLIAGTYEQYF
cdr3_nt: TGTGCCAGCAGCTTAATTGCGGGTACCTACGAGCAGTACTTC
v_call: TRBV7-8
d_call: .
cdr3_length: 14
clone_size: few
j_call: TRBJ2-7

cdr3_aa: CATKDSANTEAFF
cdr3_nt: TGTGCCACCAAGGACAGCGCGAACACTGAAGCTTTCTTT
v_call: TRBV19
d_call: .
cdr3_length: 13
clone_size: .
j_call: TRBJ1-1

cdr3_aa: CASSFGGQGAYNEQFF
cdr3_nt: TGTGCCAGCAGCTTTGGTGGACAGGGGGCGTACAATGAGCAGTTCTTC
v_call: TRBV5-4
d_call: TRBD1
cdr3_length: 16
clone_size: .
j_call: TRBJ2-1

cdr3_aa: CASSLSRGDTQYF
cdr3_nt: TGTGCCAGCAGCTTATCCAGGGGAGATACGCAGTATTTT
v_call: TRBV7-3
d_call: .
cdr3_length: 13
clone_size: .
j_call: TRBJ2-3

cdr3_aa: CASSPHFGSSYEQYF
cdr3_nt: TGCGCCAGCAGCCCACATTTCGGGAGCTCCTACGAGCAGTACTTC
v_call: TRBV5-1
d_call: .
cdr3_length: 15
clone_size: .
j_call: TRBJ2-7

cdr3_aa: CASSKAGSGGPTDTQYF
cdr3_nt: TGTGCCAGCAGCAAAGCGGGTAGCGGGGGGCCCACAGATACGCAGTATTTT
v_call: TRBV21-1
d_call: .
cdr3_length: 17
clone_size: .
j_call: TRBJ2-3

cdr3_aa: CASSILDANTEAFF
cdr3_nt: TGTGCCAGCAGCATTCTAGATGCGAACACTGAAGCTTTCTTT
v_call: TRBV7-8
d_call: .
cdr3_length: 14
clone_size: .
j_call: TRBJ1-1

cdr3_aa: CASSLAGGLNTEAFF
cdr3_nt: TGTGCCAGCAGCTTGGCCGGGGGTTTGAACACTGAAGCTTTCTTT
v_call: TRBV5-4
d_call: .
cdr3_length: 15
clone_size: .
j_call: TRBJ1-1

cdr3_aa: CASSQETPVVGTQGYGYTF
cdr3_nt: TGCGCCAGCAGCCAAGAGACCCCCGTGGTGGGCACCCAGGGGTATGGCTACACCTTC
v_call: TRBV4-1
d_call: .
cdr3_length: 19
clone_size: .
j_call: TRBJ1-2

cdr3_aa: CASSFAGTYEQYF
cdr3_nt: TGTGCCAGCAGCTTTGCAGGGACCTACGAGCAGTACTTC
v_call: TRBV7-9
d_call: .
cdr3_length: 13
clone_size: .
j_call: TRBJ2-7

cdr3_aa: CSASRGGGYEQYF
cdr3_nt: TGCAGTGCTAGTCGCGGGGGCGGCTACGAGCAGTACTTC
v_call: TRBV20-1
d_call: .
cdr3_length: 13
clone_size: .
j_call: TRBJ2-7

cdr3_aa: CASSPGGGTGRGYTF
cdr3_nt: TGTGCCAGCAGCCCCGGCGGGGGAACGGGTCGTGGCTACACCTTC
v_call: TRBV7-2
d_call: .
cdr3_length: 15
clone_size: few
j_call: TRBJ1-2

cdr3_aa: CASSGGGRLYNEQFF
cdr3_nt: TGTGCCAGCAGTGGGGGCGGGAGACTCTACAATGAGCAGTTCTTC
v_call: TRBV2
d_call: TRBD2
cdr3_length: 15
clone_size: .
j_call: TRBJ2-1

cdr3_aa: CASSLGQGNEQFF
cdr3_nt: TGTGCCAGCAGCTTGGGACAGGGCAATGAGCAGTTCTTC
v_call: TRBV7-3
d_call: TRBD1
cdr3_length: 13
clone_size: .
j_call: TRBJ2-1

cdr3_aa: CASSIDRGGRETQYF
cdr3_nt: TGTGCCAGTAGTATAGATCGTGGGGGCAGAGAGACCCAGTACTTC
v_call: TRBV19
d_call: .
cdr3_length: 15
clone_size: .
j_call: TRBJ2-5

cdr3_aa: CASSPTGGLFSGYTF
cdr3_nt: TGTGCCAGCTCCCCGACAGGGGGACTTTTCTCTGGCTACACCTTC
v_call: TRBV18
d_call: TRBD1
cdr3_length: 15
clone_size: .
j_call: TRBJ1-2

cdr3_aa: CASSLGVSGNTIYF
cdr3_nt: TGTGCCAGCAGTCTAGGGGTCTCGGGAAACACCATATATTTT
v_call: TRBV27
d_call: .
cdr3_length: 14
clone_size: .
j_call: TRBJ1-3